This T cell receptor (beta chain) was documented in a study of PD-L1 blockade in urothelial cancer. With 2 bases clipped from V and 8 bases from J, the junction kept 10 bases outside the gene matches. The germline gives CDR1 MNHEY, CDR2 SVGAGI. The CDR3 is 15 residues long. Method: immunoSEQ multiplex PCR; TCRdb's copy keeps in-frame clones and lacks some. The data hold around 45,000 clones, with about 91% observed a single time. The J gene is TRBJ1-1, the V gene TRBV6-5; 8 bases agree with TRBD1. The sequence came from a man older than 75 with urothelial cancer. This material consisted of PBMCs, taken around atezolizumab (anti-PD-L1) treatment. The CDR3 spells CASSYGSGGLAEAFF. The CDR3 bases are TGTGCCAGCAGTTACGGGTCAGGGGGCCTAGCCGAAGCTTTCTTT.